This T cell receptor (beta chain) was identified in a study of cytomegalovirus exposure and HLA in healthy donors. This CDR3 comprises 14 residues. Germline V gives CDR1 SGDLS, CDR2 YYNGEE. Trimming left V 0 bases short and J 6 bases short, with 12 bases between. Donors were drawn from the approximately 120-subject validation cohort, separate from the approximately 670-subject first cohort. Sequenced by immunoSEQ multiplex PCR; TCRdb stores in-frame clones only, minus some. This sample carries tens of thousands of clones, over 75% of them seen once, and the ten largest clones take about 7%. Remarks on this clone: What it recognizes is unknown.

The study, taken as a whole, reports: There were some public TCRs occurring in many donors, but most TCR sequences were rare. CMV antigen specificity was confirmed in vitro for a few CMV-associated chains. The authors listed 150 to 200 TCR beta chains as cytomegalovirus-associated.

The receptor's source is a young woman in good health and CMV-seronegative. Sequencing input: PBMCs. The chain is built from TRBV9 and TRBJ1-2, with D perhaps matching TRBD1 (5 bases). CDR3 DNA sequence: TGTGCCAGCAGCGTAGGGTCGGACAATCATGGCTACACCTTC. Its translation: CASSVGSDNHGYTF.